The clone carrying this T cell receptor beta chain was observed many times. What it binds is unknown. These data are taken from a study of T cell clonality in common variable immunodeficiency. Points from the study as a whole: Compared with controls, CVID subjects had fewer shared TCRbeta clones. TCRbeta clonality was increased in CVID versus healthy controls.

Both groups were predominantly of Caucasian heritage. CVID and control samples used equivalent genomic DNA input. The repertoire was sequenced with immunoSEQ multiplex PCR; TCRdb's copy has only in-frame clones and lacks some. Observed in the sample are some 60,000 clones, none of them singletons. The source material was peripheral blood mononuclear cells. The clonotype originates from a person between 18 and 70 years old in good health.

The part of the CDR3 DNA that was read is TGTGCCTGGAGCCAACAAGACTACAATGAG. Protein product: CAWSQQDYNE. The whole CDR3 region reads CAWSQQDYNEQFF. The V and J genes are TRBV30 and TRBJ2-1, with D uncertain. The read gets to within 3 residues of the CDR3 end, and the germline J gene fills in the rest. V lost 3 bases to trimming and J lost 3 bases, with 9 bases between them. Per germline, CDR1 GTSNPN and CDR2 SVGIG (reference sequence). There are 13 residues in the CDR3.